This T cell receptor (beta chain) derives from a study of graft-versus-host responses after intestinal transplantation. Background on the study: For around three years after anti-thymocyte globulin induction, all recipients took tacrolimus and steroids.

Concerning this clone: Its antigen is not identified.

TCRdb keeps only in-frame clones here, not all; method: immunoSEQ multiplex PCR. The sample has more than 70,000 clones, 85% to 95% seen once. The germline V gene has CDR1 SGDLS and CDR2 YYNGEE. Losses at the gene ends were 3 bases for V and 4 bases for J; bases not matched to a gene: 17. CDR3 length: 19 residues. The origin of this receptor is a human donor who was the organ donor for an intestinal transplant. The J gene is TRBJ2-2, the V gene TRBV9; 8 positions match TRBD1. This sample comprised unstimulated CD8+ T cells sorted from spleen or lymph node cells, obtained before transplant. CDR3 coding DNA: TGTGCCAGCAGCGGCCCCCGGAGGGACAGGCTGACGAGCACCGGGGAGCTGTTTTTT. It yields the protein CASSGPRRDRLTSTGELFF.